The 11 T cell receptor beta chains below come from one sample, sequenced in a study of a mutant IDH1 vaccine in newly diagnosed glioma. The time point here: week 23, last vaccination. With topical imiquimod, each dose of the vaccine consisted of 300 ug of mutant IDH1 20-mer peptide. TCRdb's table, derived via immunoSEQ multiplex PCR, lists solely in-frame clones and lacks some. The sample has almost 85,000 clones, roughly 85% seen once. These TCRs' antigens remain unknown. This material consisted of PBMCs, taken from a glioma patient whose treatment included an IDH1 peptide vaccine. These receptors all stem from a man aged 25 to 45 with glioma. Some clones in this sample may be carry-over from other donors' samples.

The table lists this clone with a few counts. This chain joins TRBV15 and TRBJ1-1, with 7 bases that match TRBD1. CDR1 LNHNV and CDR2 YYDKDF come from the germline V gene (reference sequence). Germline trimming cut 0 bases from V and 7 bases from J; bases unmatched to any gene: 8. The CDR3 is 15 residues long. CDR3 sequence: CATSRDLQGTLEAFF. The CDR3 region has the DNA TGTGCCACCAGCAGAGACCTACAGGGGACTCTTGAAGCTTTCTTT.

This chain uses TRBV9 with TRBJ2-1; 10 nucleotides agree with TRBD2. Germline CDR1 is SGDLS and CDR2 is YYNGEE. There are 17 residues in the CDR3. V lost 0 bases to trimming and J lost 5 bases; unmatched junction nucleotides: 8. In nucleotides, the CDR3 is TGTGCCAGCAGCGTAGACCCTACTAGCGGGAAGGACAATGAGCAGTTCTTC. Its protein is CASSVDPTSGKDNEQFF.

There are a few counts of this clone. The chain links TRBV6-6 to TRBJ1-2; the D gene is possibly TRBD1 (5 bases). The V gene's germline CDR1 is MNHNY and CDR2 SVGAGI (reference sequence). V gave up 6 bases and J gave up 2 bases, with 10 bases separating them. The CDR3 loop spans 13 amino acids. CDR3 DNA: TGTGCCAGCAGGGTGGGACCCAACTATGGCTACACCTTC. Its translation is CASRVGPNYGYTF.

V usage is TRBV2 and J usage is TRBJ2-6; 7 bases align to TRBD1. In germline, CDR1 is SNHLY, CDR2 FYNNEI. V lost 6 bases and J lost 0; bases outside the gene matches: 8. The CDR3 loop spans 17 amino acids. The CDR3 reads CASSRDSARSGANVLTF. The DNA of the CDR3 is TGTGCCAGCAGCCGGGACAGCGCACGCTCTGGGGCCAACGTCCTGACTTTC.

As DNA, the CDR3 is TGTGCCAGCAGGGGACTGATCGCTAACACTGAAGCTTTCTTT. Amino acid sequence: CASRGLIANTEAFF. The chain couples TRBV2 to TRBJ1-1, with D tentatively TRBD1 (5 bases). V was shortened by 6 bases and J by 2 bases, with 13 bases between the two germline ends. Germline V CDR1 and CDR2: SNHLY, FYNNEI. CDR3 size: 14 residues.

The chain joins TRBV7-2 to TRBJ2-5; D is possibly TRBD2 (6 bases). Germline CDR1 is SGHTA and CDR2 is FQGNSA. CDR3 length: 15 amino acids. The germline V and J ends were trimmed by 5 bases and 5 bases, with 18 bases remaining between them. The CDR3 bases are TGTGCCAGCAGCCAAGGTGGAGGAGGGCGGGAGACCCAGTACTTC. Translated: CASSQGGGGRETQYF. The whole variable domain, remainder taken from reference TRBV7-2 and TRBJ2-5, is GAGVSQSPSNKVTEKGKDVELRCDPISGHTALYWYRQSLGQGLEFLIYFQGNSAPDKSGLPSDRFSAERTGGSVSTLTIQRTQQEDSAVYLCASSQGGGGRETQYFGPGTRLLVL.

This clone has only a few counts. V usage is TRBV20-1 and J usage is TRBJ2-7, with D hard to call. The germline V and J ends were trimmed by 6 bases and 2 bases, with 8 bases remaining between them. This CDR3 spans 11 amino acids. Germline loops: CDR1 DFQATT, CDR2 SNEGSKA (reference sequence). In DNA, the CDR3 is TGCAGTGCGGTTACGGCCTACGAGCAGTACTTC. This translates into CSAVTAYEQYF.

The chain employs TRBV10-3 and TRBJ2-2, with D tentatively TRBD2 (6 bases). This CDR3 spans 14 amino acids. Germline V gives CDR1 ENHRY, CDR2 SYGVKD. V lost 8 bases, J lost 1 base, and 11 bases lay in between. DNA for the CDR3: TGTGCCATCCAAGGTAGCGGGAACACCGGGGAGCTGTTTTTT. This codes for CAIQGSGNTGELFF.

The J gene is TRBJ1-1, the V gene TRBV5-1; 10 bases align to TRBD1. The V gene's germline CDR1 is SGHRS and CDR2 YFSETQ. CDR3 length: 17 amino acids. The V segment lost 4 bases and the J segment 0 bases; nucleotides outside the gene matches: 9. For the CDR3, the DNA is TGCGCCAGCAGCGGCGGGACAGGGGCTAACATGAACACTGAAGCTTTCTTT. Its protein is CASSGGTGANMNTEAFF. Full variable domain (rest looked up from reference TRBV5-1 and TRBJ1-1): KAGVTQTPRYLIKTRGQQVTLSCSPISGHRSVSWYQQTPGQGLQFLFEYFSETQRNKGNFPGRFSGRQFSNSRSEMNVSTLELGDSALYLCASSGGTGANMNTEAFFGQGTRLTVV.

V usage is TRBV15 and J usage is TRBJ2-3; 7 nucleotides match TRBD2. Unmatched junction bases numbered 22, after V lost 1 base and J lost 3 bases. Germline V gene lookup returns CDR1 LNHNV and CDR2 YYDKDF (reference sequence). This CDR3 contains 21 residues. In DNA form, the CDR3 reads TGTGCCACCAGCAGAGTGCGGACGCGCGAACCTACTAGGCGGGGGACAGATACGCAGTATTTT. Translation: CATSRVRTREPTRRGTDTQYF.

The chain uses TRBV19 and TRBJ1-1; the match to TRBD1 covers 9 bases. There are 14 residues in the CDR3. Looked up from germline, CDR1 is LNHDA and CDR2 is SQIVND (reference sequence). V lost 8 bases, J lost 5 bases, and 9 bases stayed unmatched. The CDR3, as DNA: TGTGCCAGTTACCGGGACAGGGTAAGGACTGAAGCTTTCTTT. As protein: CASYRDRVRTEAFF.